Described below is a single T cell receptor beta chain sequence and its context. Antigen: not known. The data are from a study of T cells in Graves' hyperthyroidism and ophthalmopathy. General observations from the study: Appearing also in blood were most of the thyroid clonotypes expanded above 0.001.

V was shortened by 8 bases and J by 6 bases, with 13 bases between the two germline ends. The CDR3 contains 12 residues. The germline V gene encodes CDR1 MDHEN and CDR2 SYDVKM. TCR beta CDR3 regions were amplified from RNA transcripts. TCR CDR3 regions were first amplified by RT-PCR with HTBI primers. One entry per CDR3 protein results from TCRdb running MiXCR on the multiplex PCR reads. Among approximately 640,000 distinct CDR3 sequences listed, roughly 15% were seen once. PBMCs stemmed from under 11 ml fresh peripheral blood. The origin of this receptor is a woman aged 25 to 39 with Graves' hyperthyroidism. Specimen: blood. The rearrangement links TRBV28 to TRBJ1-2; unclear D gene. CDR3 protein: CASGLVGNGYTF. The CDR3 DNA follows: TGTGCCAGCGGACTCGTCGGTAATGGCTACACCTTC.